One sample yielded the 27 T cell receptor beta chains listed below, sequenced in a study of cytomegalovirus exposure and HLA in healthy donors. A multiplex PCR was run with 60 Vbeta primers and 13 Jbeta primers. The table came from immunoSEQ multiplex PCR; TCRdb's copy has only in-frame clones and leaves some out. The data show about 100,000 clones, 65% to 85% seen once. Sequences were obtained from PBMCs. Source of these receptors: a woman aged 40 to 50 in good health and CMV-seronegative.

The CDR3 DNA follows: TGTGCCAGTAGTATAGAGTGGGGCGCCGGGTCCTACAATGAGCAGTTCTTC. Translating it yields CASSIEWGAGSYNEQFF. The rearrangement joins TRBV19 to TRBJ2-1, with D tentatively TRBD1 (5 bases). The CDR3 loop spans 17 amino acids. Trimming removed 0 bases from V and 1 base from J, with 13 bases in between. Germline CDR1 LNHDA, CDR2 SQIVND (reference sequence).

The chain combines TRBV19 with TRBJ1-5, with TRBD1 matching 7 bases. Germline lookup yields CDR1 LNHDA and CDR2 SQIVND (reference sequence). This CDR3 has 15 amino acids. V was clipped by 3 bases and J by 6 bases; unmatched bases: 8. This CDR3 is CASSMFPGGSQPQHF. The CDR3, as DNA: TGTGCCAGTAGTATGTTTCCAGGGGGGTCTCAGCCCCAGCATTTT.

The CDR3 reads CASSSWTGNRGTEAFF. The CDR3 nucleotides are TGCGCCAGCAGCTCGTGGACAGGGAATCGGGGCACTGAAGCTTTCTTT. The V call is TRBV5-1, the J call TRBJ1-1, with 8 bases fitting TRBD1. The CDR3 has 16 amino acids. Trimming at V came to 3 bases and at J to 4 bases, leaving 11 bases not matched to a gene. Looked up from germline, CDR1 is SGHRS and CDR2 is YFSETQ.

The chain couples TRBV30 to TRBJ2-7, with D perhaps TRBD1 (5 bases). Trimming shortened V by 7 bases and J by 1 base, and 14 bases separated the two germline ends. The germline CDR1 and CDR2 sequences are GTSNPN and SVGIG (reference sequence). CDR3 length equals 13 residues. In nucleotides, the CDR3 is TGTGCCTTATCAGCAGGGCGGTCCTACGAGCAGTACTTC. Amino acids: CALSAGRSYEQYF.

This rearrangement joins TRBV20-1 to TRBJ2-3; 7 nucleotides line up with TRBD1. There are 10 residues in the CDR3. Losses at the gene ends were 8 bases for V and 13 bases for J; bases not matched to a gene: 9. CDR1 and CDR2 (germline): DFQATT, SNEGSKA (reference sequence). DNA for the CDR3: TGCAGTCGGCGAGGGGACAGAGAGTATTTT. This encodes CSRRGDREYF.

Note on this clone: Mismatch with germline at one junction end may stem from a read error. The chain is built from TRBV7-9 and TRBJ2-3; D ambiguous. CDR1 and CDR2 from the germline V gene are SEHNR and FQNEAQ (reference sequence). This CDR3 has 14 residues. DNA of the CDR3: TGTTCCAGCAGCTTAACCCAGAGCACAGATACGCAGTATTTT. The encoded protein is CSSSLTQSTDTQYF.

In DNA, the CDR3 is TGTGCCAGCAGCGCCCGGGACAGGGGGCGATCCAGCTATGGCTACACCTTC. Amino acids: CASSARDRGRSSYGYTF. The V gene is TRBV21-1, the J gene TRBJ1-2; the table assigns TRBD1, which was not confirmed against the DNA. TRBV21-1 is annotated as a pseudogene. The CDR3 has 17 amino acids.

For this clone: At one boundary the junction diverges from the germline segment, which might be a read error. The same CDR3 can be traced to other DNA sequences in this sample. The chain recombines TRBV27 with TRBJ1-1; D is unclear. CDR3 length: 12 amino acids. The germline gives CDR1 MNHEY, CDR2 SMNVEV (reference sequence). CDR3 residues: CASSYSGTEAFF. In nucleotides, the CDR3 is TGTGCCAGCAGTTACTCGGGTACTGAGGCTTTCTTT.

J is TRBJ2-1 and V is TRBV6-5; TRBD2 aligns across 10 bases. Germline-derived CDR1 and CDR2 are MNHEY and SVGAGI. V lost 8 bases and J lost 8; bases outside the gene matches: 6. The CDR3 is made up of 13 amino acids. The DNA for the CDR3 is TGTGCCAGCGAAGCTAGCGGGGGCTATGAGCAGTTCTTC. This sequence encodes CASEASGGYEQFF.

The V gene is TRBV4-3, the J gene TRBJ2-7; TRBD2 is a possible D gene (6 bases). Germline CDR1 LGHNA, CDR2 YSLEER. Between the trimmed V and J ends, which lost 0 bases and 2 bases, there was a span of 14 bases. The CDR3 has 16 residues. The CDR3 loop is CASSQDWGGEPYEQYF. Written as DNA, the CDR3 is TGCGCCAGCAGCCAAGACTGGGGCGGGGAGCCCTACGAGCAGTACTTC.

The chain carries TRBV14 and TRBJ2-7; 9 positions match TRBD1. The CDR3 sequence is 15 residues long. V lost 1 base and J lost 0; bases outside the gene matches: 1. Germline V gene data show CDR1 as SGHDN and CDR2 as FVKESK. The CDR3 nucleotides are TGTGCCAGCAGCCAAGGACAGGGGGACTCCTACGAGCAGTACTTC. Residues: CASSQGQGDSYEQYF.

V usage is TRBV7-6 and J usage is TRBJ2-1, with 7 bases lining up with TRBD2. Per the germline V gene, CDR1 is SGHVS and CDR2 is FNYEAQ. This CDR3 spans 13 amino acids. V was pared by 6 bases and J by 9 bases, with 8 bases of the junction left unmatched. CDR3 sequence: CASRALAPGEQFF. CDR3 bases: TGTGCCAGCAGGGCACTAGCGCCGGGTGAGCAGTTCTTC.

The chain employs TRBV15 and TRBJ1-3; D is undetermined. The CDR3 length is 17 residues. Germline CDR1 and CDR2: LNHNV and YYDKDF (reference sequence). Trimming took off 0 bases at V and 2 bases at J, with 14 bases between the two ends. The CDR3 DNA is TGTGCCACCAGCAGAGATCTCGAGGAGTGGGCTGGAAACACCATATATTTT. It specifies CATSRDLEEWAGNTIYF.

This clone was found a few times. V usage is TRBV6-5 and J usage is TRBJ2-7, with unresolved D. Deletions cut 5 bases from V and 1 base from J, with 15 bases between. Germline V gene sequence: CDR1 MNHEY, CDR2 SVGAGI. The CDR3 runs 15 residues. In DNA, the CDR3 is TGTGCCAGCAGTGCCCTAGGTTCCCTATCCTACGAGCAGTACTTC. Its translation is CASSALGSLSYEQYF.

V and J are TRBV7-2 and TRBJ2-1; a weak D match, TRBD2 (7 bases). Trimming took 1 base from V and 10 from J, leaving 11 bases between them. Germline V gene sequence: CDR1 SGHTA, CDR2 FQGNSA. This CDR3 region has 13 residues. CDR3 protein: CASSLVGGTEQFF. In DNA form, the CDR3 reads TGTGCCAGCAGCTTAGTCGGGGGGACAGAGCAGTTCTTC.

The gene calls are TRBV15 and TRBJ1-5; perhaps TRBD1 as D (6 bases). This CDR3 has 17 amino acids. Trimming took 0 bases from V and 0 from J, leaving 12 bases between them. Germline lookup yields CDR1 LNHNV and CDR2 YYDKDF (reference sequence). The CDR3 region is CATSRDLGADSNQPQHF. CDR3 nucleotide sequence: TGTGCCACCAGCAGAGATCTGGGGGCTGATAGCAATCAGCCCCAGCATTTT.

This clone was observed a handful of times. The CDR3 DNA sequence: TGTGCCAGTAGCATTGACTCCCTAGGCCAGCCCCAGCATTTT. It codes for CASSIDSLGQPQHF. The chain is built from TRBV19 and TRBJ1-5, with D unresolved. The CDR3 is made up of 14 amino acids. The germline V gene encodes CDR1 LNHDA and CDR2 SQIVND (reference sequence). The V end was cut by 6 bases, the J end by 7 bases, with 16 bases between. The variable domain in full, with the rest retrieved from reference TRBV19 and TRBJ1-5, is DGGITQSPKYLFRKEGQNVTLSCEQNLNHDAMYWYRQDPGQGLRLIYYSQIVNDFQKGDIAEGYSVSREKKESFPLTVTSAQKNPTAFYLCASSIDSLGQPQHFGDGTRLSIL.

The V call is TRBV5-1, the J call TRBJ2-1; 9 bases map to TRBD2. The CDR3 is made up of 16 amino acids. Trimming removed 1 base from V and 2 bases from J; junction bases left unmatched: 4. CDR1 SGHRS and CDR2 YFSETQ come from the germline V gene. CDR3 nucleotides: TGCGCCAGCAGCTTGACCCTAGCGGGGACCTACAATGAGCAGTTCTTC. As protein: CASSLTLAGTYNEQFF.

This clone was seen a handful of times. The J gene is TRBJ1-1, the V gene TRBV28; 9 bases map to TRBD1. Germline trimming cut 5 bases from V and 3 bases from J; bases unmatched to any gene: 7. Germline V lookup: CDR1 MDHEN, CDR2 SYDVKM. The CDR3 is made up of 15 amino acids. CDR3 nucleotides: TGTGCCAGCAGTCGGGACAGGGTGTGGGACACTGAAGCTTTCTTT. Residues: CASSRDRVWDTEAFF.

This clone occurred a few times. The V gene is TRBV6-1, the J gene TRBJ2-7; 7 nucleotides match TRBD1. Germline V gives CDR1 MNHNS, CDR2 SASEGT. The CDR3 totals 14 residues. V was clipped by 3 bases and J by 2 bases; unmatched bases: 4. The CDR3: CASSEWTGPYEQYF. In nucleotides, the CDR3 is TGTGCCAGCAGTGAGTGGACAGGACCCTACGAGCAGTACTTC.

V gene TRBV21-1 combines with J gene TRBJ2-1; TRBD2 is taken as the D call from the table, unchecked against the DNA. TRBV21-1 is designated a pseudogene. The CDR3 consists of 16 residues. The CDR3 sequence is CASSKGSAGSYNEQFF. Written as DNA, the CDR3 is TGTGCCAGCAGCAAAGGTAGCGCAGGCTCCTACAATGAGCAGTTCTTC.

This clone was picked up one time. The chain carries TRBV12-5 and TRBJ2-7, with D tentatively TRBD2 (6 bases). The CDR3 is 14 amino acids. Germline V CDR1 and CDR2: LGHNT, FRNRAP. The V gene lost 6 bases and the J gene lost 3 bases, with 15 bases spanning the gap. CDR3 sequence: CASGPAGLIYEQYF. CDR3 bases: TGTGCTAGTGGCCCCGCCGGACTAATCTACGAGCAGTACTTC.

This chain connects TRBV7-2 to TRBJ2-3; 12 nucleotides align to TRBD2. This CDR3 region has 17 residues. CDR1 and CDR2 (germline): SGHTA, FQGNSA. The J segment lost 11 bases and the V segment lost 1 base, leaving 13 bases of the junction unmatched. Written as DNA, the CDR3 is TGTGCCAGCAGCTTAGATCTATCTAGCGGGAGGGGCCGTGGGCAGTATTTT. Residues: CASSLDLSSGRGRGQYF.

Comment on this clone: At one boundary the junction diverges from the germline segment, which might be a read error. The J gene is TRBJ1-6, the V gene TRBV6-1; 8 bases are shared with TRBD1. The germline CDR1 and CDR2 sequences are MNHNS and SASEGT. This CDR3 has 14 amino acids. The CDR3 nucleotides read TGTGCCAGCGTCCGGGACAGGCTCAATTCATCCCTCCACTTT. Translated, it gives CASVRDRLNSSLHF.

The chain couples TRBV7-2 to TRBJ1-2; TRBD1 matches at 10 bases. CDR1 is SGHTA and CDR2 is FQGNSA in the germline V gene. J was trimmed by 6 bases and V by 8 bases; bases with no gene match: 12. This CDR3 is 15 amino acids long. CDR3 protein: CASRSPRQGANGYTF. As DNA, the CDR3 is TGTGCCAGCCGTTCCCCGCGACAGGGGGCGAATGGCTACACCTTC.

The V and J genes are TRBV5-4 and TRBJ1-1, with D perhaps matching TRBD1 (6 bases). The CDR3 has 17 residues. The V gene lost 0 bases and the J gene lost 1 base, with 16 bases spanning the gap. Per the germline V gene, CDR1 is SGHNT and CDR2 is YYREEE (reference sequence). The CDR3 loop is CASSLASQGFTNTEAFF. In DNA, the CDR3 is TGTGCCAGCAGCTTGGCATCACAGGGATTCACGAACACTGAAGCTTTCTTT.

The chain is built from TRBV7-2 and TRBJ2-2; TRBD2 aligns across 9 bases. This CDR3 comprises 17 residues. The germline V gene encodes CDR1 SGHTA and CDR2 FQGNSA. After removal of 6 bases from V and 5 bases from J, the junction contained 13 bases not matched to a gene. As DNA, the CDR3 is TGTGCCAGCAGTCCGATAGCGGGAGCAGCTAGGACCGGGGAGCTGTTTTTT. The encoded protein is CASSPIAGAARTGELFF.